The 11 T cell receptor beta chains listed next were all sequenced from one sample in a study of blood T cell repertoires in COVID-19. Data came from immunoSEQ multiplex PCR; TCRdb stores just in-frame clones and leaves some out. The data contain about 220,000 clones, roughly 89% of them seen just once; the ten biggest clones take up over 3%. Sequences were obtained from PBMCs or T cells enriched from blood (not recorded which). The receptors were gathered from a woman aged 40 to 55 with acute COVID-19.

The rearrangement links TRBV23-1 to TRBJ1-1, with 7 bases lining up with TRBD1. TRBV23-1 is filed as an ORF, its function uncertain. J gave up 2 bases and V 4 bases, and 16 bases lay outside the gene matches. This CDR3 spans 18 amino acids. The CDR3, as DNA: TGCGCCAGCAGTCCCTCGACAGGGCAGAGGGGGCTCAACACTGAAGCTTTCTTT. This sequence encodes CASSPSTGQRGLNTEAFF.

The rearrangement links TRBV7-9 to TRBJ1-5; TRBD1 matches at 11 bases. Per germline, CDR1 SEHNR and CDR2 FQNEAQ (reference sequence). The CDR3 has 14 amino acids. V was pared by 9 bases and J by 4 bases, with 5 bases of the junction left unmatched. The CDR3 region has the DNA TGTGCCAGTGCCGGGACAGGGGGGAATCAGCCCCAGCATTTT. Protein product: CASAGTGGNQPQHF.

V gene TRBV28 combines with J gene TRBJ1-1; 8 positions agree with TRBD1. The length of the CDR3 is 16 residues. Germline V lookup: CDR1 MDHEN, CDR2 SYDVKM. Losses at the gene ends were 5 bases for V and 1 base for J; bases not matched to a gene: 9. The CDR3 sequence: CASSPPRDRRNTEAFF. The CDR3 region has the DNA TGTGCCAGCAGTCCGCCCAGGGACAGGCGGAACACTGAAGCTTTCTTT.

The CDR3 DNA reads as TGTGCCAGCAGCCAAGTTGCAGGGGACAATCAGCCCCAGCATTTT. It specifies CASSQVAGDNQPQHF. The V call is TRBV3-1 (or the pseudogene TRBV3-2), the J call TRBJ1-5, with D possibly TRBD1 on 6 matching bases. From germline, CDR1 is LGHDT and CDR2 YNNKEL (reference sequence). With 1 base removed from V and 3 bases from J, the gap between germline ends came to 10 bases. This CDR3 spans 15 amino acids.

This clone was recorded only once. The CDR3 DNA sequence: TGTGCCAGCAGCCACGCGGGGGGTGTCGGGTATAGCAATCAGCCCCAGCATTTT. Translating it yields CASSHAGGVGYSNQPQHF. The chain joins TRBV7-9 to TRBJ1-5, with D maybe TRBD1 (5 bases). In germline, CDR1 is SEHNR, CDR2 FQNEAQ (reference sequence). This CDR3 has 18 amino acids. V lost 5 bases, J lost 0 bases, and 20 bases lay in between.

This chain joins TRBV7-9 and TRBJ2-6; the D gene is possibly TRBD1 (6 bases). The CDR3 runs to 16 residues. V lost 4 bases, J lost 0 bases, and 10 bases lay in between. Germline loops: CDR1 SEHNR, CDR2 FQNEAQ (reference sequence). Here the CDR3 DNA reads TGTGCCAGCAGCTCCAACAGGGACTCTGGGGCCAACGTCCTGACTTTC. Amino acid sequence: CASSSNRDSGANVLTF.

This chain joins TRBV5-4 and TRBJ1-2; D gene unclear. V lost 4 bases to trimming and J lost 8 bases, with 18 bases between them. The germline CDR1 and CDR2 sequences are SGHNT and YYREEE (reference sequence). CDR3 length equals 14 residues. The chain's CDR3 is CASSAEGEVRGYTF. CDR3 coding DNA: TGTGCCAGCAGCGCCGAGGGCGAGGTGAGAGGCTACACCTTC.

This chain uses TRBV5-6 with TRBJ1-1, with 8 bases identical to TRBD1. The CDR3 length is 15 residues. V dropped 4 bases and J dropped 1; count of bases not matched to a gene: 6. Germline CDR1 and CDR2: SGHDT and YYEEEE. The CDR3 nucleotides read TGTGCCAGCAGCCCCCGGGACAGGAGGAACACTGAAGCTTTCTTT. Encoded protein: CASSPRDRRNTEAFF.

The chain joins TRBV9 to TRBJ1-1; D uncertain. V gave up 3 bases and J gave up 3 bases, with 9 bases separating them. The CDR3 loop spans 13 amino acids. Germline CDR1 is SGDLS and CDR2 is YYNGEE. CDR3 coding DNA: TGTGCCAGCAGCGACAGCTCCGACACTGAAGCTTTCTTT. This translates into CASSDSSDTEAFF.

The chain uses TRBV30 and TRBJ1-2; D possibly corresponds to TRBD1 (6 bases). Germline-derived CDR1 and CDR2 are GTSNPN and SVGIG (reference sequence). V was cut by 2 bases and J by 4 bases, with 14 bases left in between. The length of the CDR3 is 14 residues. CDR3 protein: CAWSRSQGFYGYTF. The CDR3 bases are TGTGCCTGGAGTCGTAGTCAGGGGTTCTATGGCTACACCTTC.

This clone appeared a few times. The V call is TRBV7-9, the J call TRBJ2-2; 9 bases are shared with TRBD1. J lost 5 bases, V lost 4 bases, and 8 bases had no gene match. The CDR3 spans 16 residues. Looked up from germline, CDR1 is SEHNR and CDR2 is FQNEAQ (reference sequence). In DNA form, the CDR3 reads TGTGCCAGCAGCTCCCTACCGGGACAGGGAACCGGGGAGCTGTTTTTT. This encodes CASSSLPGQGTGELFF. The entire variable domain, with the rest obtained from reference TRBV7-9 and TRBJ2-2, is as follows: DTGVSQNPRHKITKRGQNVTFRCDPISEHNRLYWYRQTLGQGPEFLTYFQNEAQLEKSRLLSDRFSAERPKGSFSTLEIQRTEQGDSAMYLCASSSLPGQGTGELFFGEGSRLTVL.